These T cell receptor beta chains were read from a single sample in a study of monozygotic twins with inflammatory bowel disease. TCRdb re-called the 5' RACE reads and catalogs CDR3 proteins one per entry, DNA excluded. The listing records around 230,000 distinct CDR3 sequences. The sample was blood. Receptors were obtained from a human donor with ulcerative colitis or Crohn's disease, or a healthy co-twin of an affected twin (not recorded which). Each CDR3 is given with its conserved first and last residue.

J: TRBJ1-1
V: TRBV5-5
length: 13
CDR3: CASSLASAPEAFF

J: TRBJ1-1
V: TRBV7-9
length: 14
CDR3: CASSRFGVFTEAFF

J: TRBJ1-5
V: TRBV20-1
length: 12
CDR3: CSARGSNQPQHF

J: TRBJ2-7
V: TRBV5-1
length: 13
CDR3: CASSIGGDRLQYF

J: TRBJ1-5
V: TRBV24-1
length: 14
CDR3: CATSDLGRDQPQHF

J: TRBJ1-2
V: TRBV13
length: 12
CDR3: CASSRQLYGYTF

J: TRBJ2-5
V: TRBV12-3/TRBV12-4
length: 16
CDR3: CASSPPGSGGGETQYF

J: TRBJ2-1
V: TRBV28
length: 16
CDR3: CAISRLAGGQVNEQFF

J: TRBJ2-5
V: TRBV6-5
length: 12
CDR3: CASSQVSGKRYF

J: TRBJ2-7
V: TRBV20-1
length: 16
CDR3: CSARDYASKGRYEQYF

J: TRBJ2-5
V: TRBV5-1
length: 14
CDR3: CASSLGLGMETQYF

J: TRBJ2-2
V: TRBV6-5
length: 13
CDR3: CASNIQGTGELFF

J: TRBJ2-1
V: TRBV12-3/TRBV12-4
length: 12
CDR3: CASSRTGHEQFF

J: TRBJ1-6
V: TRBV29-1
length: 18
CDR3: CSVEDLGPREAYNSPLHF